The 30 T cell receptor beta chains listed next were all sequenced from one sample in a study of blood T cell repertoires in COVID-19. Clones were sequenced by immunoSEQ multiplex PCR, and TCRdb holds only the in-frame ones, with some missing. Of about 200,000 clones in the sample, around four fifths were seen once. The sample consisted of peripheral blood. Receptors were obtained from a woman in her forties or fifties with active or convalescent COVID-19.

The V call is TRBV12-5, the J call TRBJ1-2, with D unresolved. V shed 2 bases and J shed 13 bases, with 11 bases lying between them. Germline V gives CDR1 LGHNT, CDR2 FRNRAP. CDR3 size: 11 residues. The CDR3 loop is CASGLTSERTF. The CDR3 bases are TGTGCTAGTGGTTTGACATCCGAACGCACCTTC.

The chain combines TRBV2 with TRBJ1-2, with TRBD1 matching over 8 bases. Germline values: CDR1 SNHLY, CDR2 FYNNEI. J was trimmed by 4 bases and V by 3 bases; bases with no gene match: 7. This CDR3 contains 15 residues. This CDR3 reads CASSERQGRGYGYTF. Here the CDR3 DNA reads TGTGCCAGCAGTGAGAGACAGGGGAGGGGCTATGGCTACACCTTC.

The chain joins TRBV4-2 to TRBJ2-2; TRBD2 is a possible D gene (5 bases). The CDR3 contains 16 residues. Germline CDR1 LGHNA, CDR2 YNFKEQ. The V end lost 0 bases, the J end lost 6 bases, and 14 bases lay between the germline ends. The CDR3 here is CASSQDAGIGAGELFF. In DNA, the CDR3 is TGTGCCAGCAGCCAAGATGCAGGAATCGGGGCCGGGGAGCTGTTTTTT.

The chain combines TRBV3-1 (or the pseudogene TRBV3-2) with TRBJ2-2; 9 bases match TRBD2. After removal of 4 bases from V and 11 bases from J, the junction contained 8 bases not matched to a gene. Germline lookup yields CDR1 LGHDT and CDR2 YNNKEL (reference sequence). This CDR3 region has 14 residues. CDR3 in DNA: TGTGCCAGCAGCCTCCGGAGCGGGGGGATTGAGCTGTTTTTT. Residues: CASSLRSGGIELFF.

The genes are TRBV18 and TRBJ1-3; D unresolved. The CDR3 length is 15 residues. Germline V gene lookup returns CDR1 KGHSH and CDR2 LQKENI. Trimming stripped 3 bases from V and 0 bases from J, with 9 bases between. CDR3 bases: TGTGCCAGCTCACCGGCGGGGTACTCTGGAAACACCATATATTTT. It codes for CASSPAGYSGNTIYF.

The rearrangement uses TRBV6-2 or TRBV6-3 and TRBJ1-2; TRBD1 is a possible D gene (6 bases). V was trimmed by 0 bases and J by 4 bases, leaving 12 bases between them. This CDR3 region has 15 residues. Per the germline V gene, CDR1 is MNHEY and CDR2 is SVGEGT. In DNA, the CDR3 is TGTGCCAGCAGTTACTCCTCACAGGGATCCTATGGCTACACCTTC. It codes for CASSYSSQGSYGYTF.

The rearrangement uses TRBV14 and TRBJ2-7; TRBD1 aligns across 9 bases. The CDR3 length is 14 residues. With 4 bases clipped from V and 0 bases from J, the junction kept 1 base outside the gene matches. The V gene's germline CDR1 is SGHDN and CDR2 FVKESK. The CDR3 nucleotides read TGTGCCAGCAGCCTGACAGGGGGCTCCTACGAGCAGTACTTC. Translated, it gives CASSLTGGSYEQYF.

For this clone: Other DNA sequences from this sample encode an identical CDR3 as well. The chain employs TRBV5-1 and TRBJ1-4; D is unclear. Germline V gene lookup returns CDR1 SGHRS and CDR2 YFSETQ. The V gene lost 0 bases and the J gene lost 1 base, with 7 bases spanning the gap. The CDR3 is 15 residues long. CDR3 sequence reads: CASSLGGVTNEKLFF. As DNA, the CDR3 is TGCGCCAGCAGCTTGGGTGGAGTAACTAATGAAAAACTGTTTTTT.

The CDR3 DNA is TGTGCCAGTAATACAGGGGGCTTGGCAGATACGCAGTATTTT. It specifies CASNTGGLADTQYF. This chain connects TRBV27 to TRBJ2-3; 9 nucleotides match TRBD1. The CDR3 consists of 14 residues. Per germline, CDR1 MNHEY and CDR2 SMNVEV (reference sequence). Trimming removed 9 bases from V and 4 bases from J; junction bases left unmatched: 8.

The chain joins TRBV5-5 to TRBJ1-5; maybe TRBD1 (6 bases). V lost 4 bases to trimming and J lost 5 bases, with 16 bases between them. The CDR3 covers 15 residues. Germline V gives CDR1 SGHKS, CDR2 YYEKEE (reference sequence). The CDR3 DNA is TGTGCCAGCAGCCGCCACGGCAGGGGTGATCAGCCCCAGCATTTT. Protein product: CASSRHGRGDQPQHF. Together with reference TRBV5-5 and TRBJ1-5, the CDR3 gives the full variable domain: DAGVTQSPTHLIKTRGQQVTLRCSPISGHKSVSWYQQVLGQGPQFIFQYYEKEERGRGNFPDRFSARQFPNYSSELNVNALLLGDSALYLCASSRHGRGDQPQHFGDGTRLSIL.

The chain uses TRBV6-5 and TRBJ1-2, with D unclear. Germline CDR1 reads MNHEY; CDR2 reads SVGAGI. The CDR3 is 15 amino acids. Trimming took 0 bases from V and 4 from J, leaving 12 bases between them. The CDR3 bases are TGTGCCAGCAGTTACTCGTTATCCGGAGGCTATGGCTACACCTTC. Its protein product is CASSYSLSGGYGYTF.

V is TRBV4-1 and J is TRBJ1-6; perhaps TRBD1 as D (5 bases). Per germline, CDR1 MGHRA and CDR2 YSYEKL. The CDR3 has 17 residues. Trimming removed 0 bases at V and 6 bases at J, with 15 bases between. The CDR3 coding sequence is TGCGCCAGCAGCCAAGAGCCCGGGAGAGGGGTTAATTCACCCCTCCACTTT. It yields the protein CASSQEPGRGVNSPLHF.

This clone appeared a single time. The chain combines TRBV4-2 with TRBJ2-1; 12 bases are a match to TRBD2. CDR3 size: 20 residues. With V trimmed by 3 bases and J by 6 bases, 18 bases remained unmatched. The V gene's germline CDR1 is LGHNA and CDR2 YNFKEQ. CDR3 sequence (DNA): TGTGCCAGCAGCCAGACCATCGGGGCTAGCGGGAGGGTGAGGGGCAATGAGCAGTTCTTC. Its translation is CASSQTIGASGRVRGNEQFF.

This chain links TRBV13 with TRBJ1-6; the match to TRBD1 covers 10 bases. CDR3 length equals 15 residues. V lost 6 bases and J lost 7; bases outside the gene matches: 6. Per the germline V gene, CDR1 is PRHDT and CDR2 is FYEKMQ (reference sequence). CDR3 residues: CASSRWDRGNSPLHF. CDR3 sequence (DNA): TGTGCCAGCAGTCGTTGGGACAGGGGAAATTCACCCCTCCACTTT.

This chain links TRBV7-8 with TRBJ2-6; 7 bases are a match to TRBD2. CDR1 SGHVS and CDR2 FQNEAQ come from the germline V gene. Trimming took 1 base from V and 1 from J; bases not matched to a gene: 4. This CDR3 contains 17 residues. CDR3 in amino acids: CASSLVGGGSGANVLTF. The CDR3 coding sequence is TGTGCCAGCAGCTTAGTTGGGGGAGGGTCTGGGGCCAACGTCCTGACTTTC.

There are a few counts of this clone. The chain has TRBV29-1 and TRBJ1-2; no clear D. Germline V lookup: CDR1 SQVTM, CDR2 ANQGSEA. The CDR3 is made up of 12 amino acids. The V end was cut by 4 bases, the J end by 1 base, with 7 bases between. In DNA, the CDR3 is TGCAGCGTTGGCGGGCTTAACTATGGCTACACCTTC. Translation: CSVGGLNYGYTF.

The CDR3 sequence is CASSLVAGGGNQPQHF. The CDR3 nucleotides are TGTGCCAGCAGCTTAGTGGCCGGCGGTGGCAATCAGCCCCAGCATTTT. The genes are TRBV11-2 and TRBJ1-5, with D hard to call. This CDR3 has 16 residues. Trimming removed 1 base from V and 2 bases from J, with 12 bases in between. In germline, CDR1 is SGHAT, CDR2 FQNNGV. The complete variable domain, with remaining parts taken from reference TRBV11-2 and TRBJ1-5, reads EAGVAQSPRYKIIEKRQSVAFWCNPISGHATLYWYQQILGQGPKLLIQFQNNGVVDDSQLPKDRFSAERLKGVDSTLKIQPAKLEDSAVYLCASSLVAGGGNQPQHFGDGTRLSIL.

The gene calls are TRBV19 and TRBJ1-5; the D is unclear. V lost 1 base and J 3 bases, leaving 10 bases between the germline ends. Looked up from germline, CDR1 is LNHDA and CDR2 is SQIVND (reference sequence). The CDR3 sequence is 15 residues long. CDR3 protein: CASSIGGQNNQPQHF. The CDR3 DNA reads TGTGCCAGTAGTATAGGTGGGCAGAACAATCAGCCCCAGCATTTT.

The J gene is TRBJ2-7, the V gene TRBV2; 10 bases line up with TRBD1. CDR1 SNHLY and CDR2 FYNNEI come from the germline V gene. After removal of 3 bases from V and 0 bases from J, the junction contained 8 bases not matched to a gene. The CDR3 extends over 17 amino acids. In nucleotides, the CDR3 is TGTGCCAGCAGTGATCCCCGACAGGGGGCCTTCTCCTACGAGCAGTACTTC. This codes for CASSDPRQGAFSYEQYF.

The chain uses TRBV6-5 and TRBJ1-4, with TRBD1 as a possible D gene (5 bases). CDR3 size: 14 residues. Per germline, CDR1 MNHEY and CDR2 SVGAGI. The CDR3 DNA follows: TGTGCAGGGGCGGGGGGTAGAACTAATGAAAAACTGTTTTTT. It yields the protein CAGAGGRTNEKLFF.

The chain couples TRBV6-1 to TRBJ1-1; D is ambiguous. The CDR3 has 14 residues. Germline V gives CDR1 MNHNS, CDR2 SASEGT. The germline V and J ends were trimmed by 2 bases and 4 bases, with 11 bases remaining between them. CDR3 DNA: TGTGCCAGCAGTGAAAGACCCGGGGTCACTGAAGCTTTCTTT. This sequence encodes CASSERPGVTEAFF.

The chain has TRBV28 and TRBJ2-2; TRBD2 matches at 7 bases. Germline trimming cut 3 bases from V and 1 base from J; bases unmatched to any gene: 2. CDR3 length: 15 residues. Germline CDR1 and CDR2: MDHEN and SYDVKM. The CDR3, as DNA: TGTGCCAGCAGTTTTGGGGGGGGGAACACCGGGGAGCTGTTTTTT. Its protein is CASSFGGGNTGELFF.

The J gene is TRBJ1-4, the V gene TRBV28; D ambiguous. Trimming shortened V by 3 bases and J by 0 bases, and 11 bases separated the two germline ends. This CDR3 has 16 amino acids. Germline CDR1 MDHEN, CDR2 SYDVKM. The chain's CDR3 is CASSFGTVATNEKLFF. The CDR3 bases are TGTGCCAGCAGTTTTGGAACAGTGGCAACTAATGAAAAACTGTTTTTT.

The V call is TRBV5-5, the J call TRBJ2-1, with 10 bases identical to TRBD2. The trim removed 4 bases at V and 6 bases at J, leaving 7 bases unmatched. Germline V lookup: CDR1 SGHKS, CDR2 YYEKEE (reference sequence). The CDR3 is 15 amino acids. CDR3 in amino acids: CASSPGTSASNEQFF. In DNA, the CDR3 is TGTGCCAGCAGCCCCGGGACTAGCGCTTCCAATGAGCAGTTCTTC.

This clone was seen only once. This sequence joins TRBV5-4 and TRBJ2-1; a possible D gene is TRBD2 (5 bases). V was pared by 1 base and J by 0 bases, with 14 bases between. The CDR3 runs 17 residues. Germline-derived CDR1 and CDR2 are SGHNT and YYREEE (reference sequence). The CDR3, as DNA: TGTGCCAGCAGCTTGAGCGGTAGCCGCGCCTCCTACAATGAGCAGTTCTTC. Translating gives CASSLSGSRASYNEQFF.

The chain recombines TRBV5-8 with TRBJ1-1; D gene uncertain. Germline lookup yields CDR1 SGHTS and CDR2 YDEGEE. The V end lost 6 bases, the J end lost 6 bases, and 21 bases lay between the germline ends. CDR3 length equals 15 residues. CDR3 sequence (DNA): TGTGCCAGCACTAGGAGGACCCAGGTTTCAGCTGAAGCTTTCTTT. Its protein is CASTRRTQVSAEAFF.

DNA of the CDR3: TGTGCCAGCAGCCCACAGGCTAACTATGGCTACACCTTC. Amino acid sequence: CASSPQANYGYTF. The J gene is TRBJ1-2, the V gene TRBV7-9; tentatively, D is TRBD1 (5 bases). V was cut by 5 bases and J by 0 bases, with 7 bases left in between. This CDR3 is 13 amino acids long. CDR1 and CDR2 (germline): SEHNR, FQNEAQ (reference sequence).

This sequence joins TRBV5-6 and TRBJ2-3; 12 bases match TRBD2. Losses at the gene ends were 3 bases for V and 3 bases for J; bases not matched to a gene: 5. The CDR3 runs 16 residues. Looked up from germline, CDR1 is SGHDT and CDR2 is YYEEEE. CDR3 coding DNA: TGTGCCAGCAGCTACTTGACTAGCGGGGGAACAGATACGCAGTATTTT. Protein: CASSYLTSGGTDTQYF.

V gene TRBV5-6 combines with J gene TRBJ2-2; no clear D. V was trimmed by 0 bases and J by 7 bases, leaving 10 bases between them. Germline CDR1 and CDR2: SGHDT and YYEEEE. The CDR3 length is 14 residues. The CDR3 sequence is CASSLGVGVGELFF. Written as DNA, the CDR3 is TGTGCCAGCAGCTTGGGGGTAGGAGTCGGGGAGCTGTTTTTT.

The chain is built from TRBV18 and TRBJ1-5; D unresolved. The ends were cut back, 2 bases at V and 4 bases at J, with 9 bases in the middle. The length of the CDR3 is 14 residues. Germline V CDR1 and CDR2: KGHSH, LQKENI. CDR3 sequence reads: CASSPSAGNQPQHF. The CDR3 nucleotides read TGTGCCAGCTCACCATCAGCAGGAAATCAGCCCCAGCATTTT.